These 24 T cell receptor beta chains were sequenced from one sample in a study of T cells in Graves' hyperthyroidism and ophthalmopathy. The investigators amplified TCR beta CDR3 regions from RNA transcripts. HTBI primers were employed in a first-round RT-PCR of the TCR CDR3. MiXCR, run by TCRdb on the multiplex PCR reads, gives a single entry per CDR3 protein. The table includes 370,000 or so distinct CDR3 sequences, approximately 25% detected once. The sample was blood. The receptors were gathered from a middle-aged man with Graves' hyperthyroidism.

This clonotype was found a few times. The chain combines TRBV19 with TRBJ2-3, with no clear D. The V end was cut by 5 bases, the J end by 1 base, with 10 bases between. The CDR3 spans 14 residues. Germline V lookup: CDR1 LNHDA, CDR2 SQIVND (reference sequence). CDR3 sequence reads: CASSVERGTDTQYF. CDR3 bases: TGTGCCAGTAGTGTCGAGCGTGGCACAGATACGCAGTATTTT.

The V and J genes are TRBV27 and TRBJ1-5, with 8 positions matching TRBD1. The CDR3 extends over 16 amino acids. Looked up from germline, CDR1 is MNHEY and CDR2 is SMNVEV (reference sequence). The V segment lost 0 bases and the J segment 4 bases; nucleotides outside the gene matches: 5. CDR3: CASSLSGTGINQPQHF. The DNA for the CDR3 is TGTGCCAGCAGTTTATCGGGGACAGGAATTAATCAGCCCCAGCATTTT.

The chain joins TRBV10-1 to TRBJ2-1; D remains unclear. V was cut by 8 bases and J by 9 bases, with 8 bases left in between. Germline values: CDR1 WNHNN, CDR2 SYGVQD (reference sequence). This CDR3 is 10 amino acids long. This CDR3 is CASDGCEQFF. The CDR3 region has the DNA TGCGCCAGCGACGGGTGTGAGCAGTTCTTC.

This clonotype was found many times. The rearrangement uses TRBV7-3 and TRBJ2-3; no reliable D call. The CDR3 extends over 14 amino acids. Germline-derived CDR1 and CDR2 are SGHTA and FQGTGA. Trimming removed 2 bases at V and 2 bases at J, with 8 bases between. The CDR3 loop is CASSLSGYTDTQYF. CDR3 nucleotide sequence: TGTGCCAGCAGCTTATCGGGTTACACAGATACGCAGTATTTT.

The chain combines TRBV6-1 with TRBJ2-7, with 11 bases that match TRBD1. The CDR3 is 16 residues long. J lost 3 bases, V lost 4 bases, and 8 bases had no gene match. Germline V CDR1 and CDR2: MNHNS, SASEGT. This CDR3 is CASSGGGTGGFYEQYF. For the CDR3, the DNA is TGTGCCAGCAGTGGAGGGGGGACAGGGGGATTCTACGAGCAGTACTTC.

The chain couples TRBV3-1 to TRBJ2-7, with a possible D match to TRBD2 (5 bases). The CDR3 contains 14 residues. Looked up from germline, CDR1 is LGHDT and CDR2 is YNNKEL (reference sequence). Trimming took off 0 bases at V and 4 bases at J, with 10 bases between the two ends. The DNA of the CDR3 is TGTGCCAGCAGCCAAGAGCCTAGCAGATACGAGCAGTACTTC. It yields the protein CASSQEPSRYEQYF.

The sample holds many counts of this clonotype. This rearrangement joins TRBV30 to TRBJ1-4; the match to TRBD1 covers 9 bases. This CDR3 contains 15 residues. V lost 3 bases to trimming and J lost 7 bases; unmatched junction nucleotides: 9. The germline gives CDR1 GTSNPN, CDR2 SVGIG (reference sequence). The CDR3 region has the DNA TGTGCCTGGAGGAAACCGGGACAGGGTGGTGAAAAACTGTTTTTT. Protein sequence: CAWRKPGQGGEKLFF.

Only a few counts were recorded for this clonotype. The chain recombines TRBV20-1 with TRBJ2-3, with D possibly matching TRBD1 (6 bases). The CDR3 spans 14 residues. In germline, CDR1 is DFQATT, CDR2 SNEGSKA (reference sequence). V lost 3 bases and J 0 bases, leaving 10 bases between the germline ends. CDR3 nucleotides: TGCAGTGCTAGGGACAGTCGGAGCACAGATACGCAGTATTTT. It translates to CSARDSRSTDTQYF.

The V and J genes are TRBV19 and TRBJ2-1; the match to TRBD2 covers 13 bases. There are 16 residues in the CDR3. With 7 bases clipped from V and 4 bases from J, the junction kept 7 bases outside the gene matches. Germline loops: CDR1 LNHDA, CDR2 SQIVND (reference sequence). CDR3 coding DNA: TGTGCCAGTAACGCCGGGACTAGCGGGATGTACAATGAGCAGTTCTTC. It codes for CASNAGTSGMYNEQFF. Looking up the rest from reference TRBV19 and TRBJ2-1 gives the full variable domain: DGGITQSPKYLFRKEGQNVTLSCEQNLNHDAMYWYRQDPGQGLRLIYYSQIVNDFQKGDIAEGYSVSREKKESFPLTVTSAQKNPTAFYLCASNAGTSGMYNEQFFGPGTRLTVL.

There are a few counts of this clonotype. The chain employs TRBV24-1 and TRBJ2-3, with TRBD1 identical over 8 bases. Germline values: CDR1 KGHDR, CDR2 SFDVKD. The CDR3 totals 16 residues. The trim removed 4 bases at V and 0 bases at J, leaving 5 bases unmatched. CDR3 loop: CATSDRTGPSTDTQYF. CDR3 DNA: TGTGCCACCAGTGACCGGACAGGGCCGAGCACAGATACGCAGTATTTT.

The chain employs TRBV6-2 or TRBV6-3 and TRBJ1-5; D is possibly TRBD1 (5 bases). Germline V CDR1 and CDR2: MNHEY, SVGEGT. V was trimmed by 7 bases and J by 4 bases, leaving 23 bases between them. The CDR3 consists of 17 residues. The CDR3 nucleotides are TGTGCCAGCAACCCGGGACTTTCCACTCTCTGGAATCAGCCCCAGCATTTT. Translation: CASNPGLSTLWNQPQHF.

This clonotype was counted a few times. CDR3 DNA: TGTGCCAGCAGACGCATCGGGACAGCTCTCTACGAGCAGTACTTC. Amino acid sequence: CASRRIGTALYEQYF. The chain joins TRBV6-1 to TRBJ2-7, with 7 bases aligning to TRBD1. Unmatched junction bases numbered 11, after V lost 6 bases and J lost 3 bases. The CDR3 consists of 15 residues. Germline V gene lookup returns CDR1 MNHNS and CDR2 SASEGT.

The chain couples TRBV7-3 to TRBJ2-5; 8 bases align to TRBD1. The CDR3 consists of 13 residues. The germline V gene encodes CDR1 SGHTA and CDR2 FQGTGA. Losses at the gene ends were 4 bases for V and 6 bases for J; bases not matched to a gene: 4. The CDR3 is CASSSDRAQTQYF. The CDR3, as DNA: TGTGCCAGCAGCTCGGACAGGGCTCAGACCCAGTACTTC.

V usage is TRBV18 and J usage is TRBJ2-1, with D unclear. This CDR3 is built from 16 residues. Germline CDR1 and CDR2: KGHSH and LQKENI. V was shortened by 3 bases and J by 6 bases, with 18 bases between the two germline ends. CDR3 coding DNA: TGTGCCAGCTCACCGATCCGGGCTCCCAGGAGCAATGAGCAGTTCTTC. It is translated as CASSPIRAPRSNEQFF.

There are many counts of this clonotype. The gene calls are TRBV20-1 and TRBJ2-5; 10 bases fit TRBD1. The V and J ends lost 1 base and 1 base, in that order; junction bases with no gene match: 15. The CDR3 has 19 residues. Germline V CDR1 and CDR2: DFQATT, SNEGSKA (reference sequence). This CDR3 reads CSARGAHRDRGSSQETQYF. CDR3 coding DNA: TGCAGTGCTAGAGGGGCCCACCGGGACAGGGGCAGTTCCCAAGAGACCCAGTACTTC.

A few counts support this clonotype. This chain joins TRBV5-1 and TRBJ2-7; D not resolved. The CDR3 spans 15 residues. Germline CDR1 reads SGHRS; CDR2 reads YFSETQ. The germline V and J ends were trimmed by 0 bases and 2 bases, with 12 bases remaining between them. The CDR3 is CASSLGPSNTYEQYF. The CDR3 DNA sequence: TGCGCCAGCAGCTTGGGGCCCAGCAACACCTACGAGCAGTACTTC.

CDR3 loop: CATTVGQSYNEQFF. CDR3 nucleotide sequence: TGCGCCACCACGGTAGGGCAGTCCTACAATGAGCAGTTCTTC. The V and J genes are TRBV10-2 and TRBJ2-1; D is ambiguous. The CDR3 loop spans 14 amino acids. Germline V gene data show CDR1 as WSHSY and CDR2 as SAAADI. V lost 10 bases to trimming and J lost 1 base, with 14 bases between them.

A few counts support this clonotype. The chain is built from TRBV25-1 and TRBJ2-3, with 12 bases matching TRBD2. The CDR3 is 16 residues long. CDR1 and CDR2 from the germline V gene are MGHDK and SYGVNS. J gave up 10 bases and V 3 bases, and 11 bases lay outside the gene matches. CDR3 in DNA: TGTGCCAGCAGTGAGGCTTCTAGCGGGAGGGATTTGTCGCAGTATTTT. This encodes CASSEASSGRDLSQYF.

The V call is TRBV20-1, the J call TRBJ2-5; TRBD2 matches 10 bases. J was trimmed by 5 bases and V by 6 bases; bases with no gene match: 9. In germline, CDR1 is DFQATT, CDR2 SNEGSKA (reference sequence). The CDR3 has 14 amino acids. CDR3 amino acids: CSAQTISGRETQYF. CDR3 DNA: TGCAGTGCCCAGACTATTAGCGGGAGGGAGACCCAGTACTTC.

This chain connects TRBV27 to TRBJ2-3, with 14 bases lining up with TRBD2. The junction had 15 bases not matched to a gene; V was cut back by 4 bases and J by 0 bases. Germline CDR1 is MNHEY and CDR2 is SMNVEV (reference sequence). The CDR3 covers 21 residues. In DNA, the CDR3 is TGTGCCAGCAGTTCCAGACTAGCGGGAGGGCCCGTTTATCCTAGCACAGATACGCAGTATTTT. Translation: CASSSRLAGGPVYPSTDTQYF.

V is TRBV29-1 and J is TRBJ2-1, with a weak D call TRBD2 (7 bases). Trimming took 6 bases from V and 9 from J, leaving 18 bases between them. The CDR3 loop spans 13 amino acids. In germline, CDR1 is SQVTM, CDR2 ANQGSEA. DNA for the CDR3: TGCAGCGTCGGGGGGCTGTCCCCTGGTGAGCAGTTCTTC. Encoded protein: CSVGGLSPGEQFF.

The chain couples TRBV7-9 to TRBJ1-1, with D unclear. Germline values: CDR1 SEHNR, CDR2 FQNEAQ (reference sequence). This CDR3 spans 15 amino acids. The ends were cut back, 5 bases at V and 13 bases at J, with 26 bases in the middle. The CDR3: CASSPNSGLLSRGFF. The CDR3, as DNA: TGTGCCAGCAGCCCAAATTCCGGGCTTCTGAGCCGGGGTTTCTTT.

This clonotype was counted a few times. This chain uses TRBV19 with TRBJ1-1; TRBD1 agrees at 12 bases. Trimming took 3 bases from V and 2 from J; bases not matched to a gene: 7. CDR1 and CDR2 from the germline V gene are LNHDA and SQIVND (reference sequence). The CDR3 is made up of 17 amino acids. In DNA form, the CDR3 reads TGTGCCAGTAGTATCTTAGGGACAGGGGGCATCAACACTGAAGCTTTCTTT. It encodes CASSILGTGGINTEAFF. Full variable domain (rest looked up from reference TRBV19 and TRBJ1-1): DGGITQSPKYLFRKEGQNVTLSCEQNLNHDAMYWYRQDPGQGLRLIYYSQIVNDFQKGDIAEGYSVSREKKESFPLTVTSAQKNPTAFYLCASSILGTGGINTEAFFGQGTRLTVV.

This clonotype has at least ten counts. The V and J genes are TRBV11-2 and TRBJ2-1; 13 bases are a match to TRBD2. J gave up 7 bases and V 1 base, and 1 base lay outside the gene matches. This CDR3 region has 15 residues. Germline V gene lookup returns CDR1 SGHAT and CDR2 FQNNGV. The CDR3 sequence is CASSLALAGGNEQFF. As DNA, the CDR3 is TGTGCCAGCAGCTTAGCACTAGCGGGAGGGAATGAGCAGTTCTTC.